This T cell receptor (beta chain) was obtained from a study of T cell repertoires in cytomegalovirus infection. Study details: Through public TCR beta signatures, both CMV infection and matching HLA type were indicated.

Each CDR3 protein is one row after TCRdb ran MiXCR on the reads. The sample lists 250,000 or so distinct CDR3 sequences; approximately 9% were seen once. Study-wide results and limits: Accumulated public TCR beta family frequency recognized individuals carrying CMV together with the relevant HLA. It was HLA-C-restricted CMV-specific TCR beta clonotypes that dominated the response ex vivo.

The CDR3 spans 17 residues. CDR1 is MGHRA, CDR2 YSYEKL, per germline. V was trimmed by 1 base and J by 2 bases, leaving 18 bases between them. This clonotype was counted at least ten times. What it binds is unknown. Sequenced input: PBMCs. The receptor comes from a human donor in good health (CMV status not recorded). Some clones in this sample may be carry-over from other donors' samples. V usage is TRBV4-1 and J usage is TRBJ2-7; a possible D gene is TRBD2 (6 bases). CDR3 region: CASSQAHGLAPTYEQYF. DNA for the CDR3: TGCGCCAGCAGCCAAGCCCACGGGCTAGCGCCTACCTACGAGCAGTACTTC.